The 21 T cell receptor beta chains below all came from one sample that was sequenced in a study of T cell responses to AZD1222 COVID-19 vaccine. Method: immunoSEQ multiplex PCR; TCRdb's copy keeps in-frame clones and lacks some. The data show under 200,000 clones, approximately 90% seen once. Material: peripheral blood, obtained on day 0 of AZD1222 vaccination. These receptors were obtained from an adult in good health.

This rearrangement joins TRBV6-5 to TRBJ1-2; unclear D gene. The CDR3 spans 11 residues. Germline CDR1 is MNHEY and CDR2 is SVGAGI. Trimming pared 6 bases from V and 4 bases from J, leaving 6 bases between. The CDR3 loop is CASRGLYGYTF. CDR3 in DNA: TGTGCCAGCAGAGGTCTCTATGGCTACACCTTC.

The chain employs TRBV2 and TRBJ2-7; unclear D gene. CDR3 size: 13 residues. Trimming took 7 bases from V and 3 from J, leaving 13 bases between them. The germline CDR1 and CDR2 sequences are SNHLY and FYNNEI. The CDR3 nucleotides read TGTGCCAGCACGCTCTCCAAGAACTACGAGCAGTACTTC. Its protein product is CASTLSKNYEQYF.

The chain joins TRBV29-1 to TRBJ2-7; 7 bases match TRBD2. Germline V lookup: CDR1 SQVTM, CDR2 ANQGSEA. The V gene end was trimmed by 6 bases and the J gene end by 0 bases; junction bases not matched to a gene: 2. The CDR3 has 12 residues. The DNA for the CDR3 is TGCAGCGTCGGGGAGGGCTCCTACGAGCAGTACTTC. Protein product: CSVGEGSYEQYF.

This chain joins TRBV4-1 and TRBJ2-2; D may match TRBD1 or TRBD2 (5 bases each). V shed 0 bases and J shed 0 bases, with 11 bases lying between them. The germline V gene has CDR1 MGHRA and CDR2 YSYEKL. The CDR3 is made up of 17 amino acids. The CDR3 protein is CASSQEFVGANTGELFF. CDR3 DNA sequence: TGCGCCAGCAGCCAAGAATTTGTGGGGGCGAACACCGGGGAGCTGTTTTTT.

The rearrangement joins TRBV4-1 to TRBJ2-7, with 8 bases aligning to TRBD1. Germline values: CDR1 MGHRA, CDR2 YSYEKL. The CDR3 totals 13 residues. The trim removed 3 bases at V and 3 bases at J, leaving 1 base unmatched. The CDR3 DNA sequence: TGCGCCAGCAGCCAGGGGACAGGCTACGAGCAGTACTTC. Residues: CASSQGTGYEQYF.

For the CDR3, the DNA is TGTGCCAGCAGTTACCCTAGCGGCGCCTACGAGCAGTACTTC. It translates to CASSYPSGAYEQYF. The chain is built from TRBV6-2 or TRBV6-3 and TRBJ2-7; 7 nucleotides match TRBD2. The trim removed 2 bases at V and 2 bases at J, leaving 3 bases unmatched. Germline V gene data show CDR1 as MNHEY and CDR2 as SVGEGT. This CDR3 contains 14 residues.

The V call is TRBV9, the J call TRBJ1-1, with a tentative D call TRBD1 (5 bases). The CDR3 extends over 13 amino acids. Germline CDR1 and CDR2: SGDLS and YYNGEE. With 2 bases removed from V and 5 bases from J, the gap between germline ends came to 10 bases. The CDR3 DNA is TGTGCCAGCAGCGTCTCAGGGATTACTGAAGCTTTCTTT. This sequence encodes CASSVSGITEAFF.

The chain has TRBV7-2 and TRBJ1-1, with 7 bases fitting TRBD1. V lost 1 base and J lost 10; bases outside the gene matches: 6. CDR1 is SGHTA and CDR2 is FQGNSA in the germline V gene. CDR3 length equals 13 residues. CDR3 loop: CASSLVQGKVAFF. As DNA, the CDR3 is TGTGCCAGCAGCTTAGTACAGGGGAAAGTAGCTTTCTTT.

The chain couples TRBV6-5 to TRBJ1-1; D is ambiguous. Germline CDR1 reads MNHEY; CDR2 reads SVGAGI. Trimming left V 5 bases short and J 1 base short, with 8 bases between. The CDR3 has 13 amino acids. The CDR3 loop is CASSLRGNTEAFF. Written as DNA, the CDR3 is TGTGCCAGCAGTCTCCGGGGGAACACTGAAGCTTTCTTT.

The gene calls are TRBV2 and TRBJ1-2; no clear D gene. V was pared by 7 bases and J by 2 bases, with 5 bases between. CDR3 length: 11 amino acids. Per the germline V gene, CDR1 is SNHLY and CDR2 is FYNNEI. The CDR3 here is CASMENYGYTF. The CDR3 DNA reads TGTGCCAGCATGGAAAACTATGGCTACACCTTC.

This clone came up once. J is TRBJ2-1 and V is TRBV4-1; D is ambiguous. V shed 0 bases and J shed 6 bases, with 21 bases lying between them. From germline, CDR1 is MGHRA and CDR2 YSYEKL. The CDR3 length is 18 residues. This CDR3 is CASSQDLGGPLIANEQFF. In DNA, the CDR3 is TGCGCCAGCAGCCAAGATCTAGGCGGTCCCCTGATCGCCAATGAGCAGTTCTTC.

This clone appeared once. The J gene is TRBJ1-5, the V gene TRBV27; 10 bases fit TRBD1. CDR3 length: 17 residues. The trim removed 6 bases at V and 0 bases at J, leaving 8 bases unmatched. Germline CDR1 and CDR2: MNHEY and SMNVEV (reference sequence). DNA of the CDR3: TGTGCCAGCAGGCGGACAGGGGGATTATATAGCAATCAGCCCCAGCATTTT. This translates into CASRRTGGLYSNQPQHF.

The CDR3 region is CASSLKTGAIGELFF. CDR3 nucleotide sequence: TGTGCCAGCAGTCTCAAGACAGGGGCCATCGGGGAGCTGTTTTTT. V usage is TRBV6-2 or TRBV6-3 and J usage is TRBJ2-2, with 8 nucleotides matching TRBD1. Germline V lookup: CDR1 MNHEY, CDR2 SVGEGT. This CDR3 spans 15 amino acids. The ends lost 5 bases at V and 7 bases at J; junction bases unmatched: 9.

The gene calls are TRBV4-3 and TRBJ2-5, with 9 bases aligning to TRBD1. With V trimmed by 0 bases and J by 4 bases, 9 bases remained unmatched. CDR1 and CDR2 from the germline V gene are LGHNA and YSLEER. There are 17 residues in the CDR3. The CDR3 region is CASSQEPPGQGTETQYF. As DNA, the CDR3 is TGCGCCAGCAGCCAAGAGCCCCCGGGACAGGGAACAGAGACCCAGTACTTC.

The chain uses TRBV7-6 and TRBJ2-4; D perhaps matches TRBD2 (6 bases). The V end lost 1 base, the J end lost 9 bases, and 16 bases lay between the germline ends. The CDR3 is 15 residues long. CDR1 and CDR2 from the germline V gene are SGHVS and FNYEAQ. The CDR3 DNA follows: TGTGCCAGCAGCTTAGTGCCTGACCCCGGGGGCATTCAGTACTTC. Its protein product is CASSLVPDPGGIQYF.

This clone has a handful of counts. This chain uses TRBV19 with TRBJ1-6, with 11 bases aligning to TRBD1. The germline V gene has CDR1 LNHDA and CDR2 SQIVND (reference sequence). This CDR3 is built from 15 residues. With 5 bases clipped from V and 9 bases from J, the junction kept 6 bases outside the gene matches. The CDR3 nucleotides read TGTGCCAGTAGTGCCCCGGGACAGGGGGTTTCACCCCTCCACTTT. Protein product: CASSAPGQGVSPLHF.

This chain connects TRBV6-1 to TRBJ1-5, with 7 bases aligning to TRBD1. Germline V gives CDR1 MNHNS, CDR2 SASEGT. Trimming removed 4 bases from V and 4 bases from J; junction bases left unmatched: 13. The CDR3 runs to 17 residues. The CDR3 reads CASSAGGGRDWNQPQHF. Here the CDR3 DNA reads TGTGCCAGCAGTGCCGGAGGGGGCAGGGACTGGAATCAGCCCCAGCATTTT.

This chain connects TRBV6-1 to TRBJ2-1; D unclear. This CDR3 is 12 amino acids long. V shed 1 base and J shed 6 bases, with 4 bases lying between them. Germline assignment: CDR1 MNHNS and CDR2 SASEGT. The CDR3 DNA follows: TGTGCCAGCAGTGAAGGCGGCAATGAGCAGTTCTTC. This sequence encodes CASSEGGNEQFF.

In DNA form, the CDR3 reads TGTGCCAGCGGATTCCCGGACAGGGGTTACGGTCAGCCCCAGCATTTT. Amino acid sequence: CASGFPDRGYGQPQHF. This chain joins TRBV28 and TRBJ1-5, with 9 bases aligning to TRBD1. The CDR3 loop spans 16 amino acids. Looked up from germline, CDR1 is MDHEN and CDR2 is SYDVKM. The V gene end was trimmed by 8 bases and the J gene end by 6 bases; junction bases not matched to a gene: 14. Variable domain in full (rest from reference TRBV28 and TRBJ1-5): DVKVTQSSRYLVKRTGEKVFLECVQDMDHENMFWYRQDPGLGLRLIYFSYDVKMKEKGDIPEGYSVSREKKERFSLILESASTNQTSMYLCASGFPDRGYGQPQHFGDGTRLSIL.

The gene calls are TRBV27 and TRBJ1-1, with D possibly TRBD1 on 6 matching bases. Trimming took 9 bases from V and 4 from J, leaving 18 bases between them. The CDR3 is made up of 14 amino acids. CDR1 and CDR2 (germline): MNHEY, SMNVEV (reference sequence). The CDR3 DNA is TGTGCCAGTAAAAACAGGGACCTGGGCACTGAAGCTTTCTTT. It is translated as CASKNRDLGTEAFF.

The chain uses TRBV10-3 and TRBJ1-6; D perhaps matches TRBD1 (6 bases). Germline CDR1 ENHRY, CDR2 SYGVKD. The CDR3 loop spans 12 amino acids. Trimming removed 8 bases from V and 7 bases from J, with 9 bases in between. CDR3 protein: CAIEDSNSPLHF. CDR3 bases: TGTGCCATCGAGGACAGCAATTCACCCCTCCACTTT.